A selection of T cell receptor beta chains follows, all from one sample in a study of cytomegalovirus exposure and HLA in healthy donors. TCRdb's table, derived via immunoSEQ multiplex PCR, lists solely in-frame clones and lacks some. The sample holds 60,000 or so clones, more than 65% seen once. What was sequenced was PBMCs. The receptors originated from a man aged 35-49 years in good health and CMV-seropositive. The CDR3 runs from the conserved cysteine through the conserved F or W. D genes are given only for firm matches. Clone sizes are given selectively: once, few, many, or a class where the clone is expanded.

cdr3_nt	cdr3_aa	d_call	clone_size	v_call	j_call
TGTGCCAGCAGCTTGAAACTAGCGGGGGTCTACGAGCAGTACTTC	CASSLKLAGVYEQYF	TRBD2	-	TRBV5-4	TRBJ2-7
TGTGCCAGCAGCCGGGGACAGTTGAATGAAAAACTGTTTTTT	CASSRGQLNEKLFF	TRBD1	-	TRBV7-9	TRBJ1-4
TGTGCCAGCTCTCACACGCGGGGGGCGAGTACAGATACGCAGTATTTT	CASSHTRGASTDTQYF	TRBD2	-	TRBV18	TRBJ2-3
TGTGCCAGCGCTGACAGGGTTAGCGAGCAGTACTTC	CASADRVSEQYF	TRBD1	-	TRBV5-4	TRBJ2-7
TGTGCCAGCAGCTCAGAACCCGACGGGAAAGCTTTCTTT	CASSSEPDGKAFF	-	-	TRBV7-3	TRBJ1-1
TGTGCCTGGAGTGCTCGTCGGGGGGTTTGGACTGAAGCTTTCTTT	CAWSARRGVWTEAFF	-	-	TRBV30	TRBJ1-1
TGCGCCAGCAGCGGGACTAGCGGGGGGGAGGGGAATGAGCAGTTCTTC	CASSGTSGGEGNEQFF	TRBD2	-	TRBV5-1	TRBJ2-1
TGTGCCAGCAGTGAATTTCGGGGGGGAAACACCATATATTTT	CASSEFRGGNTIYF	-	-	TRBV25-1	TRBJ1-3
TGTGCCAGCAACGCCCAACAGGGGGCCGTCAATGAGCAGTTCTTC	CASNAQQGAVNEQFF	TRBD1	-	TRBV7-2	TRBJ2-1
TGTGCCAGCAGTCAGGATCCGGCGAGTCCCCAGCATTTT	CASSQDPASPQHF	-	few	TRBV5-5	TRBJ1-5
TGCAGCGGTGGGGGGGACCGTACCTCTGGAAACACCATATATTTT	CSGGGDRTSGNTIYF	-	-	TRBV29-1	TRBJ1-3
TGTGCCAGCAGCGTAGTGGGGGGCTATGGCTACACCTTC	CASSVVGGYGYTF	-	-	TRBV9	TRBJ1-2
TGTGCTAGTGGTTTACACAGACAGGGGGCGGGTGAGCAGTACTTC	CASGLHRQGAGEQYF	TRBD1	-	TRBV12-5	TRBJ2-7
TGTGCTAGCAGCTTAGGGCAGAACTCCTACGAGCAGTACTTC	CASSLGQNSYEQYF	-	once	TRBV7-7	TRBJ2-7
TGTGCCACCAGCACATGGACAGGGGCCTCCACAGATACGCAGTATTTT	CATSTWTGASTDTQYF	TRBD1	-	TRBV15	TRBJ2-3
-	CASSFLAGPNTEAFF	-	-	TRBV19	TRBJ1-1
TGCGCCAGCTCTAGCGGGGGCTCTAGCACAGATACGCAGTATTTT	CASSSGGSSTDTQYF	TRBD2	-	TRBV5-1	TRBJ2-3
TGTGCCTGGAGTGTCCAAACAGGGCGCTGGGATCAGCCCCAGCATTTT	CAWSVQTGRWDQPQHF	-	few	TRBV30	TRBJ1-5
TGTGCCAGCAGACGACAACAGAAGGGGAAAGCTTTCTTT	CASRRQQKGKAFF	-	-	TRBV6-5	TRBJ1-1
TGTGCCAGCAGCTCGTATTCGGATGAAAAACTGTTTTTT	CASSSYSDEKLFF	-	-	TRBV7-8	TRBJ1-4
TGCAGCGTGGGACAGGGCAGTGGCTACACCTTC	CSVGQGSGYTF	TRBD1	-	TRBV29-1	TRBJ1-2
TGTGCCACCCGCATGACATCCGATAATTCACCCCTCCACTTT	CATRMTSDNSPLHF	-	-	TRBV2	TRBJ1-6
TGCGCCAGCAACGTAACCCCCGGGGGAGGACAAACTGAAGCTTTCTTT	CASNVTPGGGQTEAFF	-	-	TRBV5-1	TRBJ1-1
TGCGCCAGCAGTGCTCCCGGGACAGGGAACACTGAAGCTTTCTTT	CASSAPGTGNTEAFF	TRBD1	few	TRBV5-1	TRBJ1-1
TGTGCCAGCAGCCTCGACAGGGCCGGTGAAGCTTTCTTT	CASSLDRAGEAFF	TRBD1	-	TRBV5-4	TRBJ1-1
TGTGCCTGGAGTGGCGCAGGGGGCGCCTACAATGAGCAGTTCTTC	CAWSGAGGAYNEQFF	TRBD1	-	TRBV30	TRBJ2-1
TGTGCCAGTAGGGAGACAGGGGGAAGCGACGAGCAGTACTTC	CASRETGGSDEQYF	TRBD1	-	TRBV19	TRBJ2-7
TGCAGCGTTGAGCCAATTTCGGGTGAAAAACTGTTTTTT	CSVEPISGEKLFF	-	-	TRBV29-1	TRBJ1-4
TGTGCCAGCAGTTACTCGATGCTAGCGGAGTCCTACGAGCAGTACTTC	CASSYSMLAESYEQYF	TRBD2	-	TRBV6-5	TRBJ2-7
TGTGCCAGCACTCAGGGGGACCCGGGTTCACCCCTCCACTTT	CASTQGDPGSPLHF	TRBD1	-	TRBV6-5	TRBJ1-6
TGCAGCGCCCGCTCGAGCTCTGGAAACACCATATATTTT	CSARSSSGNTIYF	-	-	TRBV29-1	TRBJ1-3
TGTGCTAGTGGTTTGGTATGGGACAGGGGGTTACAAGAGACCCAGTACTTC	CASGLVWDRGLQETQYF	TRBD1	-	TRBV12-5	TRBJ2-5